The rows below give T cell receptor beta chains drawn from one sample of a study of blood T cell repertoires in COVID-19. Measured with immunoSEQ multiplex PCR; TCRdb has only the in-frame clones, and not every one. The sample records over 150,000 clones, 75% to 80% being singletons. Sequenced input: peripheral blood. All receptors derive from a woman in her seventies with acute or convalescent COVID-19. Both conserved end residues are part of each CDR3. D genes are given only for firm matches. Rows may omit the clone size; those that give it use once, few, many or a size class.

d_call	clone_size	v_call	j_call	cdr3_aa	cdr3_nt
TRBD2	.	TRBV19	TRBJ2-1	CASSINLAGVQVEQFF	TGTGCCAGTAGTATCAACCTAGCGGGAGTGCAGGTTGAGCAGTTCTTC
TRBD2	.	TRBV6-5	TRBJ2-5	CASSTRTSGSETQYF	TGTGCCAGCAGTACCCGGACTAGCGGGAGCGAGACCCAGTACTTC
.	.	TRBV3-1/TRBV3-2	TRBJ2-3	CASSLQTGEGTDTQYF	TGTGCCAGCAGCCTACAGACGGGGGAAGGCACAGATACGCAGTATTTT
TRBD1	once	TRBV20-1	TRBJ2-3	CSASSGTGTDTQYF	TGCAGTGCTAGTTCGGGGACAGGCACAGATACGCAGTATTTT
TRBD1	once	TRBV11-2	TRBJ2-7	CASSATRTGSHEQYF	TGTGCCAGCAGCGCGACGCGGACAGGGTCCCACGAGCAGTACTTC
.	few	TRBV3-1/TRBV3-2	TRBJ2-7	CASSLQSYEQYF	TGTGCCAGCAGCCTTCAATCCTACGAGCAGTACTTC
.	.	TRBV21-1	TRBJ1-1	CASSKRRSTEAFF	TGTGCCAGCAGCAAAAGAAGGAGCACTGAAGCTTTCTTT
TRBD1	.	TRBV7-6	TRBJ1-2	CASSFGQGATDGYTF	TGTGCCAGCAGCTTCGGACAGGGGGCTACTGATGGCTACACCTTC
.	.	TRBV5-5	TRBJ2-3	CASSLVGVRKVDTDTQYF	TGTGCCAGCAGCTTGGTAGGGGTTCGGAAAGTCGACACAGATACGCAGTATTTT
.	.	TRBV3-1/TRBV3-2	TRBJ1-1	CASSTTGTEAFF	TGTGCCAGCAGCACGACGGGGACTGAAGCTTTCTTT
TRBD2	.	TRBV28	TRBJ2-5	CASSLGLAGGSGTQYF	TGTGCCAGCAGTTTGGGACTAGCGGGAGGTTCTGGGACCCAGTACTTC
TRBD1	.	TRBV27	TRBJ1-4	CASSSQGAGEKLFF	TGTGCCAGCAGTTCCCAGGGGGCCGGGGAAAAACTGTTTTTT
.	.	TRBV5-6	TRBJ2-3	CASSIPRGLGTDTQYF	TGTGCCAGCTCTATCCCTCGGGGGTTGGGTACAGATACGCAGTATTTT
TRBD2	.	TRBV4-1	TRBJ2-1	CASSPRGDLAVQFF	TGCGCCAGCAGCCCCCGGGGAGATCTAGCGGTGCAGTTCTTC
TRBD1	.	TRBV9	TRBJ2-7	CASSGQGAHVNEQYF	TGTGCCAGCAGCGGTCAGGGGGCGCATGTAAACGAGCAGTACTTC
TRBD2	.	TRBV5-1	TRBJ2-1	CASAELAGGMVAGEQFF	TGCGCCTCGGCGGAGCTAGCGGGAGGGATGGTAGCGGGTGAGCAGTTCTTC
.	few	TRBV6-5	TRBJ2-7	CASSYGGASSYEQYF	TGTGCCAGCAGTTATGGGGGGGCTTCCTCCTACGAGCAGTACTTC
TRBD2	once	TRBV7-7	TRBJ2-7	CASSLGAGLDYEQYF	TGTGCCAGCAGCTTAGGTGCGGGACTAGACTACGAGCAGTACTTC
TRBD2	few	TRBV30	TRBJ2-7	CAWRGKLAGPYEQYF	TGTGCCTGGAGAGGAAAACTAGCGGGACCCTACGAGCAGTACTTC
.	.	TRBV29-1	TRBJ2-5	CSVEAGDRQGFSETQYF	TGCAGCGTTGAAGCGGGTGACCGGCAGGGGTTCTCAGAGACCCAGTACTTC
TRBD2	.	TRBV15	TRBJ2-7	CATSRDLGEGDYEQYF	TGTGCCACCAGCAGAGATCTGGGGGAGGGTGATTACGAGCAGTACTTC
.	.	TRBV9	TRBJ2-1	CASSPFQRIPSYNEQFF	TGTGCCAGCAGCCCATTTCAGCGGATCCCCTCCTACAATGAGCAGTTCTTC
.	few	TRBV7-9	TRBJ2-7	CASSSIRGRPGGYEQYF	TGTGCCAGCAGCTCGATCCGCGGACGGCCTGGCGGGTACGAGCAGTACTTC
TRBD2	.	TRBV20-1	TRBJ2-1	CSASTRLAGAYNEQFF	TGCAGTGCTAGTACCCGGCTAGCGGGAGCCTACAATGAGCAGTTCTTC
.	.	TRBV5-1	TRBJ2-1	CASSSNAGLTYNEQFF	TGCGCCAGCAGCTCAAACGCGGGCCTTACCTACAATGAGCAGTTCTTC
.	.	TRBV5-1	TRBJ2-5	CASDEGLQETQYF	TGCGCCAGTGACGAGGGCTTACAAGAGACCCAGTACTTC
.	.	TRBV6-5	TRBJ1-2	CASSPSGTRYGYTF	TGTGCCAGCAGCCCCTCCGGGACAAGATATGGCTACACCTTC